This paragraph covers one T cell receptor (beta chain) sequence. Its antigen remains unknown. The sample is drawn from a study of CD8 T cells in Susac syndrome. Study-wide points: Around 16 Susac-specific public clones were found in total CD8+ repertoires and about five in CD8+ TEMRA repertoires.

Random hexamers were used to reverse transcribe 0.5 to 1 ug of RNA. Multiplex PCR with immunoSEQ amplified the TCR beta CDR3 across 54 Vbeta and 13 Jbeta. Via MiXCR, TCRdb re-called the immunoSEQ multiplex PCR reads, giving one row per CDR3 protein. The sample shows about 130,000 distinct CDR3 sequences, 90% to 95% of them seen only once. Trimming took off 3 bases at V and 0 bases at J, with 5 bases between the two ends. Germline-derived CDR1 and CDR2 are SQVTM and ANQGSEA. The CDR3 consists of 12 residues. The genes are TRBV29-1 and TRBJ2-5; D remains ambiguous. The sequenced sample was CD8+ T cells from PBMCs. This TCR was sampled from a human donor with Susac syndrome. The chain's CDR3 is CSVEGNQETQYF. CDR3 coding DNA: TGCAGCGTTGAGGGCAACCAAGAGACCCAGTACTTC.